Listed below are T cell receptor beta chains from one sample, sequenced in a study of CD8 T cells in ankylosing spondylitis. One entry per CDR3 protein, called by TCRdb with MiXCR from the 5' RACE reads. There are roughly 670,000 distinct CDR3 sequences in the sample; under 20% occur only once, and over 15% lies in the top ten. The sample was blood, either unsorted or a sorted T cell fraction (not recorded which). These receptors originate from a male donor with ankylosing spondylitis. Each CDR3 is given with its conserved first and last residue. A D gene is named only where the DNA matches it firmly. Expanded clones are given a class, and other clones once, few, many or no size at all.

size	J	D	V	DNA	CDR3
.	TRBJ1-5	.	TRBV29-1	TGCAGCGTTGAGATAGGACAGACCGTTAGCAATCAGCCCCAGCATTTT	CSVEIGQTVSNQPQHF
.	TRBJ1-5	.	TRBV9	TGTGCCAGCAGCGTAGACGTGTATCAGCCCCAGCATTTT	CASSVDVYQPQHF
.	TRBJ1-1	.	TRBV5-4	TGTGCCAGCAGCCCTAGAGGAAGGGGAGTCACTGAAGCTTTCTTT	CASSPRGRGVTEAFF
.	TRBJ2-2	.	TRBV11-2	TGTGCCAGCAGCTTAAGTCCACAGGGTCTCACCGGGGAGCTGTTTTTT	CASSLSPQGLTGELFF
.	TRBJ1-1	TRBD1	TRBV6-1	TGTGCCAGCACGCGGGGACAGGGGGCGACGGTGACTGAAGCTTTCTTT	CASTRGQGATVTEAFF
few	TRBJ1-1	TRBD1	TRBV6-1	TGTGCCAGCAGTCGTCGACAGGGACCTGAAGCTTTCTTT	CASSRRQGPEAFF
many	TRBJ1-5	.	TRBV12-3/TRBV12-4	TGTGCCAGCAGTTTAGGGGGAACCAATCAGCCCCAGCATTTT	CASSLGGTNQPQHF
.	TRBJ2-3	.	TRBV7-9	TGTGCCAGCAGCTTGAAAGGCCGGCAGGGCGGGGATACGCAGTATTTT	CASSLKGRQGGDTQYF
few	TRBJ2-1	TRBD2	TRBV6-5	TGTGCCAGCAGTTACTCCGCCGAGCGGGGAGCCTACAATGAGCAGTTCTTC	CASSYSAERGAYNEQFF
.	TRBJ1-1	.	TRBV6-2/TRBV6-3	TGTGCCAGCAGTTACCTGGGCCCTGGAGTCAACACTGAAGCTTTCTTT	CASSYLGPGVNTEAFF
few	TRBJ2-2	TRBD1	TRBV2	TGTGCCAGCATGACGGACAGGGCGTACACCGGGGAGCTGTTTTTT	CASMTDRAYTGELFF
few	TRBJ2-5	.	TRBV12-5	TGTGCTAGTGGTATGGGCCTCGTTGGGCTAGAGACCCAGTACTTC	CASGMGLVGLETQYF
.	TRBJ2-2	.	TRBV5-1	TGCGCCAGCAGCTTGAGGACACAGAACACCGGGGAGCTGTTTTTT	CASSLRTQNTGELFF
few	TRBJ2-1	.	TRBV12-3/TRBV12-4	TGTGCCAGCACCCAGGACAGCCTCCCTTACAATGAGCAGTTCTTC	CASTQDSLPYNEQFF
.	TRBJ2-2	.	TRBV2	TGTGCCAGCAGCACTCGCATCGGGGAGCTGTTTTTT	CASSTRIGELFF
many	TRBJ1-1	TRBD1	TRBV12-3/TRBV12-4	TGTGCCAGGTCAACAGGGGTTTCCGGCACTGAAGCTTTCTTT	CARSTGVSGTEAFF
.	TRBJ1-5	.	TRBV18	TGTGCCAGCTCACTTCAGGGTGATAGGCAGCCCCAGCATTTT	CASSLQGDRQPQHF